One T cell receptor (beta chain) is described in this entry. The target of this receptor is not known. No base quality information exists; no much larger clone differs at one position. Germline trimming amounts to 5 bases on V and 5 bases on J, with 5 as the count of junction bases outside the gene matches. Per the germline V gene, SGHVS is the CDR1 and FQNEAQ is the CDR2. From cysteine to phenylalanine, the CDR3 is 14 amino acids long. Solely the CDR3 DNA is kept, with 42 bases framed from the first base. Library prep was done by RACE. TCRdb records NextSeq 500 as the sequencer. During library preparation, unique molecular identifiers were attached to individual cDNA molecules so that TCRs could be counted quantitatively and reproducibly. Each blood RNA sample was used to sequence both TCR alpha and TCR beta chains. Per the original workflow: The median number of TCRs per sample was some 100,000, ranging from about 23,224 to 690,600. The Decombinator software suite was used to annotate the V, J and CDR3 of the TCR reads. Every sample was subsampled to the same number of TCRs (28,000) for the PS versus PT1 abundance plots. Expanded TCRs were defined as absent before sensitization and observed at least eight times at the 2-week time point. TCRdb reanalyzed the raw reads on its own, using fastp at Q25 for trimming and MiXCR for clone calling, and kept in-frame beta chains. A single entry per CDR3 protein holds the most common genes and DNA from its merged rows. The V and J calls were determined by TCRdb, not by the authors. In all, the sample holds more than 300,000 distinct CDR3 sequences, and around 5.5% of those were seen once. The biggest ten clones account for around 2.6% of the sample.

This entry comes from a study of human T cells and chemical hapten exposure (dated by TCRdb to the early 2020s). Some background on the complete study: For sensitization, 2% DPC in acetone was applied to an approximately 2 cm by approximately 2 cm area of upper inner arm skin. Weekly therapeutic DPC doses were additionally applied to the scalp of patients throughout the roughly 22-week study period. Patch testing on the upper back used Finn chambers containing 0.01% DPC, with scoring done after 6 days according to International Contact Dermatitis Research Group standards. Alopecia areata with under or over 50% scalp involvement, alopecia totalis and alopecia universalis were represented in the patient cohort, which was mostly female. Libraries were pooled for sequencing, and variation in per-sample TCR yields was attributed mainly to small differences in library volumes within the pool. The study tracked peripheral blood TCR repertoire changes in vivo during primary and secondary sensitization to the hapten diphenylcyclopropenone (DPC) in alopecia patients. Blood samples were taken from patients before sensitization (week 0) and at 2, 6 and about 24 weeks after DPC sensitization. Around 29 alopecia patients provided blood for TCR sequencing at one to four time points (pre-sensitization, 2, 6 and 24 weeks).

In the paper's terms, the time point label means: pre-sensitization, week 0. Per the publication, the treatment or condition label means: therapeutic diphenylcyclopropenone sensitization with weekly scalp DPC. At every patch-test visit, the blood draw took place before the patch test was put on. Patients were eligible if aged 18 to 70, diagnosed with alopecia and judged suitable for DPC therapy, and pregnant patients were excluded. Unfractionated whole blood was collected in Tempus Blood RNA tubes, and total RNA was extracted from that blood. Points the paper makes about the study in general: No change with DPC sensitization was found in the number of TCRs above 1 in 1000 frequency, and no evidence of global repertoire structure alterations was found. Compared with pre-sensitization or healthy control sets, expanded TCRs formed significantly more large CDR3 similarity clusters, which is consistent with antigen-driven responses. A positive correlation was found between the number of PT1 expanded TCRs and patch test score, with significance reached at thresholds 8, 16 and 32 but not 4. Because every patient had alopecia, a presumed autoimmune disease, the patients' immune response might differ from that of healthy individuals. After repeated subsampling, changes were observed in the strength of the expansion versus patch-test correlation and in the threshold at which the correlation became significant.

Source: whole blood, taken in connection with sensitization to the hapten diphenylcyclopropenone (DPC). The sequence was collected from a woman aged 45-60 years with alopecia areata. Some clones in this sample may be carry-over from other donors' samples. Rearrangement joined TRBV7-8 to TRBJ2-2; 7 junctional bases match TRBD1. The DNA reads TGTGCCAGCAGCACCGGGACAGATACCGGGGAGCTGTTTTTT. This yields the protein CASSTGTDTGELFF.